Presented here are 4 T cell receptor beta chains from one specimen sequenced in a study of blood T cell repertoires in COVID-19. The repertoire was sequenced with immunoSEQ multiplex PCR; TCRdb's copy has only in-frame clones and lacks some. Here the sample spans roughly 43,000 clones, approximately 90% being singletons. The specimen was peripheral blood. The receptors originated from a human donor in a cohort sampled during active COVID-19.

This chain links TRBV19 with TRBJ2-3; D is uncertain. The germline V and J ends were trimmed by 3 bases and 3 bases, with 13 bases remaining between them. The germline gives CDR1 LNHDA, CDR2 SQIVND (reference sequence). The CDR3 contains 15 residues. The CDR3 loop reads CASSIVTDQTDTQYF. DNA for the CDR3: TGTGCCAGTAGTATCGTAACAGACCAAACAGATACGCAGTATTTT.

This chain joins TRBV12-5 and TRBJ1-5; D might be TRBD1 (5 bases). V lost 0 bases and J 2 bases, leaving 8 bases between the germline ends. The germline CDR1 and CDR2 sequences are LGHNT and FRNRAP. The CDR3 sequence is 15 residues long. The chain's CDR3 is CASGLVETGNQPQHF. In DNA form, the CDR3 reads TGTGCTAGTGGTTTGGTAGAGACAGGCAATCAGCCCCAGCATTTT.

The CDR3 DNA reads as TGTGCCATCAGTGAGTCGGTCGGGAGGAACTATGGCTACACCTTC. Residues: CAISESVGRNYGYTF. The gene calls are TRBV10-3 and TRBJ1-2; D uncertain. Germline V gene lookup returns CDR1 ENHRY and CDR2 SYGVKD. The V and J ends lost 0 bases and 2 bases respectively, with 10 bases between them. The CDR3 sequence is 15 residues long.

The rearrangement uses TRBV19 and TRBJ1-2; 8 bases line up with TRBD1. CDR3 length: 15 residues. V was clipped by 3 bases and J by 4 bases; unmatched bases: 7. Germline V gene lookup returns CDR1 LNHDA and CDR2 SQIVND (reference sequence). CDR3 loop: CASSIPVDRVYGYTF. The DNA for the CDR3 is TGTGCCAGTAGTATCCCCGTGGACAGGGTCTATGGCTACACCTTC.